One sample yielded the 17 T cell receptor beta chains listed below, sequenced in a study of blood T cells in healthy people across ages. Through a sample-barcoded 5' primer and a J-beta primer mix, a second PCR was run for roughly 6 to 11 cycles. TCRdb re-called the 5' RACE reads through MiXCR, storing one row per CDR3 protein. This sample has over 600,000 distinct CDR3 sequences, with about 47% found just once. Material: blood. The receptors stem from a man older than 75 in good health.

The sample holds a few counts of this clonotype. The chain employs TRBV12-3 or TRBV12-4 and TRBJ2-1; 12 positions agree with TRBD2. The ends lost 6 bases at V and 0 bases at J; junction bases unmatched: 3. The CDR3 extends over 16 amino acids. CDR3 DNA: TGTGCCAGCAGGTCGACTAGCGGGAGCTCCTACAATGAGCAGTTCTTC. Amino acids: CASRSTSGSSYNEQFF.

On this clonotype itself: One end of the junction is discordant with germline, which a read error may explain. The chain employs TRBV3-1 and TRBJ1-6; D is unresolved. The CDR3 length is 13 residues. Germline V lookup: CDR1 LGHDT, CDR2 YNNKEL (reference sequence). The CDR3 loop reads CASNQDWNSPLHF. In nucleotides, the CDR3 is TGTGCCAGCAACCAAGATTGGAATTCACCCCTCCACTTT.

The gene calls are TRBV12-3 or TRBV12-4 and TRBJ2-2; D gene uncertain. This CDR3 has 12 residues. V lost 3 bases and J lost 6, with 5 bases in between. The DNA of the CDR3 is TGTGCCAGCAGTTTCCGGCCCGGGGAGCTGTTTTTT. Its protein product is CASSFRPGELFF.

This clonotype was recorded a few times. The chain carries TRBV7-6 and TRBJ2-5; D is uncertain. The CDR3 has 15 residues. Germline lookup yields CDR1 SGHVS and CDR2 FNYEAQ. Trimming pared 0 bases from V and 0 bases from J, leaving 8 bases between. For the CDR3, the DNA is TGTGCCAGCAGCTTAGCTCAGTCGTACCAAGAGACCCAGTACTTC. This codes for CASSLAQSYQETQYF.

This chain links TRBV28 with TRBJ2-1, with D possibly being TRBD1 or TRBD2 (5 bases each). Looked up from germline, CDR1 is MDHEN and CDR2 is SYDVKM. The CDR3 is 15 amino acids. V lost 4 bases and J lost 10, with 20 bases in between. The CDR3 DNA follows: TGTGCCAGCAGTTCTTCTTGGGGGTGGACACAGGAGCAGTTCTTC. Its protein product is CASSSSWGWTQEQFF.

This clonotype was recorded many times. This chain connects TRBV3-1 to TRBJ1-1; no clear D gene. The V gene lost 5 bases and the J gene lost 3 bases, with 10 bases spanning the gap. Germline V lookup: CDR1 LGHDT, CDR2 YNNKEL (reference sequence). The CDR3 loop spans 13 amino acids. CDR3 sequence: CASSNSRDTEAFF. Here the CDR3 DNA reads TGTGCCAGCAGCAATTCGAGGGACACTGAAGCTTTCTTT.

CDR3 protein: CSARLGSFYEQYF. In nucleotides, the CDR3 is TGCAGTGCTAGATTGGGCAGCTTCTACGAGCAGTACTTC. The chain carries TRBV20-1 and TRBJ2-7; D is unclear. V was pared by 2 bases and J by 3 bases, with 11 bases between. Germline-derived CDR1 and CDR2 are DFQATT and SNEGSKA (reference sequence). CDR3 length equals 13 residues.

This clonotype came up once. The chain combines TRBV4-1 with TRBJ2-4; D uncertain. The J call may not be correct, given that the DNA end is closer to TRBJ2-5. CDR3 length equals 14 residues. In germline, CDR1 is MGHRA, CDR2 YSYEKL. The chain's CDR3 is CASSQEQSQETQYF. For the CDR3, the DNA is TGCGCCAGCAGCCAAGAGCAGAGCCAAGAGACCCAGTACTTC.

The chain joins TRBV24-1 to TRBJ2-2; either TRBD1 or TRBD2 may supply D (5 bases each). The CDR3 is made up of 17 amino acids. Trimming left V 4 bases short and J 4 bases short, with 18 bases between. The germline V gene encodes CDR1 KGHDR and CDR2 SFDVKD. The chain's CDR3 is CATSDGTGSTLTGELFF. CDR3 bases: TGTGCCACCAGTGACGGGACCGGGTCAACCCTCACCGGGGAGCTGTTTTTT.

This clonotype was counted between two and nine times. This sequence joins TRBV30 and TRBJ2-1; maybe TRBD2 (5 bases). The CDR3 covers 14 residues. Germline V lookup: CDR1 GTSNPN, CDR2 SVGIG (reference sequence). V shed 0 bases and J shed 2 bases, with 8 bases lying between them. The CDR3 is CAWSVRETYNEQFF. CDR3 DNA sequence: TGTGCCTGGAGTGTCCGGGAAACCTACAATGAGCAGTTCTTC.

This clonotype was counted at least ten times. The chain is built from TRBV27 and TRBJ2-3; 12 positions match TRBD2. The length of the CDR3 is 16 residues. Unmatched junction bases numbered 6, after V lost 5 bases and J lost 3 bases. CDR1 and CDR2 (germline): MNHEY, SMNVEV (reference sequence). CDR3 sequence reads: CASSRLAGVRTDTQYF. The CDR3 DNA follows: TGTGCCAGCAGTAGACTAGCGGGAGTCAGGACAGATACGCAGTATTTT.

J is TRBJ2-7 and V is TRBV20-1; tentative D call: TRBD2 (6 bases). This CDR3 comprises 16 residues. Trimming stripped 7 bases from V and 1 base from J, with 23 bases between. Germline CDR1 reads DFQATT; CDR2 reads SNEGSKA (reference sequence). The CDR3 region has the DNA TGCAGTGTAGGTCCCGACTCCCTGGAGGGTTCCTACGAGCAGTACTTC. It encodes CSVGPDSLEGSYEQYF.

The sample holds a few counts of this clonotype. The V gene is TRBV5-1, the J gene TRBJ2-1; a weak D match, TRBD2 (5 bases). The germline V gene encodes CDR1 SGHRS and CDR2 YFSETQ. Deletions cut 1 base from V and 7 bases from J, with 15 bases between. The CDR3 spans 15 residues. CDR3 DNA sequence: TGCGCCAGCAGCTTGTTTCCGGGGAGAAGGAATGAGCAGTTCTTC. This codes for CASSLFPGRRNEQFF.

The table lists this clonotype with a few counts. The junction departs from germline at one end; a sequencing error may be responsible. V is TRBV7-7 and J is TRBJ2-3; 7 bases match TRBD2. This CDR3 spans 15 amino acids. Germline V lookup: CDR1 SSHAT, CDR2 FNYEAQ (reference sequence). DNA of the CDR3: TGTGCTAGCAGCTTAGATGGGCAGGGAGGGGATACGCAGTATTTT. Its protein product is CASSLDGQGGDTQYF.

This clonotype has ten or more counts. The chain recombines TRBV9 with TRBJ2-5, with D tentatively TRBD1 (7 bases). This CDR3 has 17 residues. Per the germline V gene, CDR1 is SGDLS and CDR2 is YYNGEE. V gave up 3 bases and J gave up 1 base, with 19 bases separating them. The CDR3 protein is CASSAELRQGGQETQYF. DNA for the CDR3: TGTGCCAGCAGCGCCGAATTGAGACAGGGAGGCCAAGAGACCCAGTACTTC. The variable domain in full, with the rest retrieved from reference TRBV9 and TRBJ2-5, is DSGVTQTPKHLITATGQRVTLRCSPRSGDLSVYWYQQSLDQGLQFLIQYYNGEERAKGNILERFSAQQFPDLHSELNLSSLELGDSALYFCASSAELRQGGQETQYFGPGTRLLVL.

This clonotype has more than one count but fewer than ten. The rearrangement uses TRBV7-8 and TRBJ2-7; the D is unclear. Trimming shortened V by 5 bases and J by 4 bases, and 21 bases separated the two germline ends. The length of the CDR3 is 16 residues. The germline V gene has CDR1 SGHVS and CDR2 FQNEAQ. The CDR3 is CASSARRSSIGYEQYF. As DNA, the CDR3 is TGTGCCAGCAGCGCTCGCCGAAGTAGCATCGGGTACGAGCAGTACTTC.

V usage is TRBV6-2 or TRBV6-3 and J usage is TRBJ2-7, with D perhaps TRBD1 or TRBD2 (5 bases each). The CDR3 has 12 amino acids. V was pared by 8 bases and J by 7 bases, with 15 bases between. CDR1 and CDR2 from the germline V gene are MNHEY and SVGEGT. In nucleotides, the CDR3 is TGTGCCAGCGCTAGCCGGGACGGGGAGCAGTACTTC. Its protein product is CASASRDGEQYF.